These T cell receptor beta chains were read from a single sample in a study of cytomegalovirus exposure and HLA in healthy donors. Data came from immunoSEQ multiplex PCR; TCRdb stores just in-frame clones and leaves some out. The top ten hold 2.5% to 3% of the sample, which has 150,000 to 200,000 clones, more than 65% seen once. Sequenced: PBMCs. These receptors all come from a woman aged 18-29 years in good health and CMV-seropositive. Each CDR3 is given with its conserved first and last residue. A D gene is named only where the DNA matches it firmly. Only some rows state a clone size, as once, few, many or a class for expanded clones.

abundance | d_gene | j_gene | v_gene | CDR3nt | CDR3aa
. | . | TRBJ2-2 | TRBV7-7 | TGTGCCAGCAGCTTAATAGTTACCGGGGAGCTGTTTTTT | CASSLIVTGELFF
. | TRBD1 | TRBJ2-1 | TRBV7-6 | TGTGCCAGCAGCAACCGACAGGGTGGAGAGCAGTTCTTC | CASSNRQGGEQFF
. | . | TRBJ2-4 | TRBV19 | TGTGCCAGTAGTGCGGGACTCCTAGGAGCCAAAAACATTCAGTACTTC | CASSAGLLGAKNIQYF
. | TRBD1 | TRBJ1-1 | TRBV5-5 | TGTGCCAGCAGCTTGCTTGACAGGGCCACTGAAGCTTTCTTT | CASSLLDRATEAFF
few | . | TRBJ2-7 | TRBV5-4 | TGTGCCAGCAGCGGCGGCACCAGCGGAGGCTACGAGCAGTACTTC | CASSGGTSGGYEQYF
. | TRBD1 | TRBJ1-1 | TRBV28 | TGTGCCAGCAGTTCACCGGGACAGGGAAACATGAACACTGAAGCTTTCTTT | CASSSPGQGNMNTEAFF
once | . | TRBJ2-7 | TRBV5-1 | TGCGCCAGCAGCCCTACAGGGTACGGGAAAGGCGAGCAGTACTTC | CASSPTGYGKGEQYF
. | . | TRBJ2-7 | TRBV7-8 | TGTGCCAGCAGTAGTGGGCCGAACTACGAGCAGTACTTC | CASSSGPNYEQYF
. | TRBD2 | TRBJ2-7 | TRBV7-6 | TGTGCCAGCAGCCCCGTACGGGGGGGTATTTACGAGCAGTACTTC | CASSPVRGGIYEQYF
. | TRBD1 | TRBJ2-1 | TRBV29-1 | TGCAGCGTTCGGACAGGGTGGGGTGAGCAGTTCTTC | CSVRTGWGEQFF
. | . | TRBJ1-4 | TRBV4-2 | TGTGCCAGCAGCCCTTTCAGGACAACTGAAAAACTGTTTTTT | CASSPFRTTEKLFF
. | . | TRBJ1-5 | TRBV15 | TGTGCCACCAGCAGAATTCGGACAGAGAGGAGCAATCAGCCCCAGCATTTT | CATSRIRTERSNQPQHF
. | . | TRBJ1-2 | TRBV4-2 | TGTGCCAGCAGCCCAGCGAGGGGGAGGGAAGCTAACTATGGCTACACCTTC | CASSPARGREANYGYTF
. | . | TRBJ2-5 | TRBV5-6 | TGTGCCAGCAGCTTGGGGACGGGGTACCAAGAGACCCAGTACTTC | CASSLGTGYQETQYF
many | . | TRBJ2-5 | TRBV10-3 | TGTGCCATCAGTGAGGGACTATCGTACCAAGAGACCCAGTACTTC | CAISEGLSYQETQYF
few | . | TRBJ2-7 | TRBV2 | TGTGCCAGCCGAGACAGCCCCGACAGGTCCTACGAGCAGTACTTC | CASRDSPDRSYEQYF
. | TRBD1 | TRBJ1-1 | TRBV19 | TGTGCCAGTAGTCCTTGGACAGGGATGAACACTGAAGCTTTCTTT | CASSPWTGMNTEAFF
few | . | TRBJ1-2 | TRBV15 | TGTGCCACCAGCAGAGAAGGGCAGGGCGAAAACTATGGCTACACCTTC | CATSREGQGENYGYTF
. | . | TRBJ1-6 | TRBV7-3 | TGTGCCAGCAGCTTAACTGGGGGGTGGGATTCACCCCTCCACTTT | CASSLTGGWDSPLHF
. | TRBD1 | TRBJ2-1 | TRBV9 | TGTGCCAGCAGCGGGCCCCGGGACAGGGGTTCCGATGAGCAGTTCTTC | CASSGPRDRGSDEQFF